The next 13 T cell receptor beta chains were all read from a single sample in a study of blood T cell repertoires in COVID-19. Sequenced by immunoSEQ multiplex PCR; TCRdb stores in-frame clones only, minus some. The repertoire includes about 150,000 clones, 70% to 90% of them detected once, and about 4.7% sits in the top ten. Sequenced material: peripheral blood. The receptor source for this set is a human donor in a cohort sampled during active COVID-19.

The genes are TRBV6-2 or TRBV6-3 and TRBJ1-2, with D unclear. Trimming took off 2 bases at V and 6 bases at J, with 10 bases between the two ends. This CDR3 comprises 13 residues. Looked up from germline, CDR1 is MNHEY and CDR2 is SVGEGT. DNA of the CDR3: TGTGCCAGCAGTTACAGACAACTTAATGGCTACACCTTC. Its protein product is CASSYRQLNGYTF.

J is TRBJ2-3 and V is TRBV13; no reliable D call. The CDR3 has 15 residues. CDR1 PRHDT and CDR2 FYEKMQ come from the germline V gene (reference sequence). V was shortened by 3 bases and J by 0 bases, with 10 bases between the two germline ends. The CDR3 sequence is CASSFVQTSTDTQYF. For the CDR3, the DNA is TGTGCCAGCAGCTTCGTGCAGACTAGCACAGATACGCAGTATTTT.

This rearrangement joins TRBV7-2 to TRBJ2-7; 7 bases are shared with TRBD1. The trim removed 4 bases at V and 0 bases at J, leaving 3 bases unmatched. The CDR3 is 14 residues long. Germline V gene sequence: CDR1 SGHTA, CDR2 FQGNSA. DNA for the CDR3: TGTGCCAGCAGCTCGGGACAGTTCTCCTACGAGCAGTACTTC. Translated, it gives CASSSGQFSYEQYF.

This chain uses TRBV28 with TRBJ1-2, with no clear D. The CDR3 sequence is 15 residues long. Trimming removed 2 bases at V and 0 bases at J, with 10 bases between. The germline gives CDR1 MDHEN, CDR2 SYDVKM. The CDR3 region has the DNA TGTGCCAGCAGTTTAGTCCCGGGTTCTAACTATGGCTACACCTTC. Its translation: CASSLVPGSNYGYTF.

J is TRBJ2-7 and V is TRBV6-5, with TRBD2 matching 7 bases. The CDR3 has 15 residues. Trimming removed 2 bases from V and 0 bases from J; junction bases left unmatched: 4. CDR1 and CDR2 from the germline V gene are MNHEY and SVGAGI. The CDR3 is CASSYGLGSSYEQYF. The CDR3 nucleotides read TGTGCCAGCAGTTACGGACTAGGTAGCTCCTACGAGCAGTACTTC.

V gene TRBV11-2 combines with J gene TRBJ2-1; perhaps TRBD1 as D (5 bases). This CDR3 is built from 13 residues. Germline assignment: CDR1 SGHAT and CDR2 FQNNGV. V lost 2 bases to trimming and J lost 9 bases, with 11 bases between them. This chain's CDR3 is CASSLQGKTEQFF. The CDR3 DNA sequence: TGTGCCAGCAGCTTACAGGGAAAGACTGAGCAGTTCTTC.

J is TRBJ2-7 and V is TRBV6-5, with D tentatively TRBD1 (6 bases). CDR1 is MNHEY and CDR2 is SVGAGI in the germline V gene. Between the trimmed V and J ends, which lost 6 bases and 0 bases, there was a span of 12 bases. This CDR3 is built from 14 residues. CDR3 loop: CASRRAGVSYEQYF. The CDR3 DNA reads TGTGCCAGCAGACGCGCAGGGGTCTCCTACGAGCAGTACTTC.

The CDR3 DNA sequence: TGTGCCAGCAGTTTGACTGGGGGCGACTATGGCTACACCTTC. This translates into CASSLTGGDYGYTF. The rearrangement uses TRBV2 and TRBJ1-2; a weak D match, TRBD1 (6 bases). The germline V and J ends were trimmed by 5 bases and 3 bases, with 13 bases remaining between them. The CDR3 runs 14 residues. Germline-derived CDR1 and CDR2 are SNHLY and FYNNEI.

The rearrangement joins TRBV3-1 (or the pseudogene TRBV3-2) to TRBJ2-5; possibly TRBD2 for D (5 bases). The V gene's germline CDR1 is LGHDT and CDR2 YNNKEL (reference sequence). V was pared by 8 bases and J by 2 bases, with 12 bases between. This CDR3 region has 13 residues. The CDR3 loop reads CASGEINQETQYF. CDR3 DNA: TGTGCCAGCGGGGAGATCAATCAAGAGACCCAGTACTTC.

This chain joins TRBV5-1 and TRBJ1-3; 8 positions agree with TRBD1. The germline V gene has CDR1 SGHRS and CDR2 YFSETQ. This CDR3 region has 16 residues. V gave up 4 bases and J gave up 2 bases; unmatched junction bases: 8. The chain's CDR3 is CASSPAQGVPGNTIYF. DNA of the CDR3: TGCGCCAGCAGCCCGGCACAGGGGGTACCTGGAAACACCATATATTTT.

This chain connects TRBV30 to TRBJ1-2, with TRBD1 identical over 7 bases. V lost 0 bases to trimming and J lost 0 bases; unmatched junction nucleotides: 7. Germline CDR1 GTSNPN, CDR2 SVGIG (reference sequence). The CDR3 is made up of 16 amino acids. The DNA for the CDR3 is TGTGCCTGGAGTGTACTTCGGCAGGGGGCTAACTATGGCTACACCTTC. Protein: CAWSVLRQGANYGYTF.

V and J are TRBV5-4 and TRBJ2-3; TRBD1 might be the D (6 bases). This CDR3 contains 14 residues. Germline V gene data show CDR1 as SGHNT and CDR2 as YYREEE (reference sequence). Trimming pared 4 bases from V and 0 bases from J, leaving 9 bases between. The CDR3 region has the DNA TGTGCCAGCAGCGGGGGCATAAGCACAGATACGCAGTATTTT. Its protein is CASSGGISTDTQYF.

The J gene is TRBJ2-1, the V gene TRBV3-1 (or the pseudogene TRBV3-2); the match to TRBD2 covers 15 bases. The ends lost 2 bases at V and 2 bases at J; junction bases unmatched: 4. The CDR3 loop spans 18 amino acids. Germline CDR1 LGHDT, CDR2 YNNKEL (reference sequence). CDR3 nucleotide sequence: TGTGCCAGCAGCCAACCGGGACTAGCGGGAGGACCCTACAATGAGCAGTTCTTC. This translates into CASSQPGLAGGPYNEQFF.